The 8 T cell receptor beta chains in this list originate from one sample, sequenced in a study of identical twins. Each CDR3 protein is one row after TCRdb ran MiXCR on the 5' RACE reads. The sample lists roughly 250,000 distinct CDR3 sequences; 5.5% to 8% were seen once. In addition, the sample was reused for a study of yellow fever vaccine responses in identical twins.

The sample comprised memory (CD45RO+) T cells sorted from blood. The origin of the receptors is a woman younger than 35 in good health.

There are a few counts of this clonotype. This chain uses TRBV13 with TRBJ1-1, with D perhaps TRBD1 (5 bases). Trimming removed 3 bases at V and 1 base at J, with 18 bases between. The V gene's germline CDR1 is PRHDT and CDR2 FYEKMQ (reference sequence). This CDR3 is built from 17 residues. In nucleotides, the CDR3 is TGTGCCAGCAGCTTCTCCATGGGACTCAATAAGAACACTGAAGCTTTCTTT. Amino acids: CASSFSMGLNKNTEAFF.

The sample holds many counts of this clonotype. This chain connects TRBV7-3 to TRBJ2-1; 7 nucleotides agree with TRBD2. Per germline, CDR1 SGHTA and CDR2 FQGTGA. There are 15 residues in the CDR3. The V gene end was trimmed by 5 bases and the J gene end by 0 bases; junction bases not matched to a gene: 4. In nucleotides, the CDR3 is TGTGCCAGCAGCGGAGAGCGGGGCTCCTACAATGAGCAGTTCTTC. This sequence encodes CASSGERGSYNEQFF.

V is TRBV20-1 and J is TRBJ2-3; D unclear. V lost 3 bases and J 0 bases, leaving 10 bases between the germline ends. This CDR3 is 14 amino acids long. Germline-derived CDR1 and CDR2 are DFQATT and SNEGSKA (reference sequence). The CDR3 sequence: CSASPPVSTDTQYF. As DNA, the CDR3 is TGCAGTGCTAGTCCGCCGGTTAGCACAGATACGCAGTATTTT.

The sample holds many counts of this clonotype. The chain uses TRBV12-3 or TRBV12-4 and TRBJ2-2, with 8 bases aligning to TRBD2. The CDR3 runs 16 residues. V shed 2 bases, J shed 4 bases, and the junction held 6 bases outside the gene matches. DNA of the CDR3: TGTGCCAGCAGTTTACGGGGGGGCGCAAGCACCGGGGAGCTGTTTTTT. Translating it yields CASSLRGGASTGELFF.

This clonotype occurred a few times. This chain links TRBV6-2 or TRBV6-3 with TRBJ2-5, with TRBD2 identical over 9 bases. The CDR3 runs 18 residues. In germline, CDR1 is MNHEY, CDR2 SVGEGT. V gave up 6 bases and J gave up 2 bases; unmatched junction bases: 16. CDR3 region: CASSTGGTSIFRQETQYF. CDR3 bases: TGTGCCAGCAGCACGGGGGGGACTAGCATCTTTAGGCAAGAGACCCAGTACTTC.

A few counts support this clonotype. The V gene is TRBV7-9, the J gene TRBJ2-2; 7 bases line up with TRBD2. The germline CDR1 and CDR2 sequences are SEHNR and FQNEAQ (reference sequence). CDR3 length: 15 residues. The V gene end was trimmed by 7 bases and the J gene end by 1 base; junction bases not matched to a gene: 6. The CDR3 reads CASTLGGGNTGELFF. The CDR3 DNA reads TGTGCCAGCACCCTCGGCGGGGGGAACACCGGGGAGCTGTTTTTT.

This clonotype was detected many times. This sequence joins TRBV10-3 and TRBJ2-5; D may be TRBD1 or TRBD2 (5 bases each). Trimming stripped 3 bases from V and 4 bases from J, with 9 bases between. CDR1 is ENHRY and CDR2 is SYGVKD in the germline V gene. CDR3 length: 13 amino acids. The CDR3 DNA reads TGTGCCATCAGTGAACAGGAGGCAGAGACCCAGTACTTC. Amino acid sequence: CAISEQEAETQYF.

This clonotype was recorded many times. The DNA of the CDR3 is TGTGCCAGCAGCCCACGGGGGGCGGGGAGTGCTTTAAACATTCAGTACTTC. Translating it yields CASSPRGAGSALNIQYF. The chain is built from TRBV11-2 and TRBJ2-4; a possible D gene is TRBD2 (7 bases). The CDR3 has 17 amino acids. Trimming removed 5 bases at V and 6 bases at J, with 23 bases between. The V gene's germline CDR1 is SGHAT and CDR2 FQNNGV.